These 16 T cell receptor beta chains came from one sample sequenced in a study of shared clonotypes between healthy human individuals. Naive-designated CD8 cells lacked CD45RO, were positively enriched for CCR7, and omitted terminally differentiated effector memory CD45RA+ cells. Data came from immunoSEQ multiplex PCR; TCRdb stores just in-frame clones and leaves some out. The sample carries about 2 million clones, 85% to 95% recorded once. Sequences were obtained from naive CD8+ T cells sorted from blood. The receptors stem from a young man in good health.

The chain couples TRBV7-2 to TRBJ2-2; 7 positions match TRBD2. V lost 5 bases, J lost 0 bases, and 6 bases stayed unmatched. Germline loops: CDR1 SGHTA, CDR2 FQGNSA. This CDR3 is 16 amino acids long. CDR3 in DNA: TGTGCCAGCAGCCACCACCGGGAGGCGAACACCGGGGAGCTGTTTTTT. Amino acid sequence: CASSHHREANTGELFF.

The V gene is TRBV15, the J gene TRBJ1-5; possibly TRBD1 for D (6 bases). V lost 7 bases to trimming and J lost 2 bases, with 15 bases between them. The CDR3 loop spans 15 amino acids. Germline assignment: CDR1 LNHNV and CDR2 YYDKDF (reference sequence). The CDR3 nucleotides read TGTGCCACCACCCGAGCAGGGGTTGGCAATCAGCCCCAGCATTTT. This codes for CATTRAGVGNQPQHF.

J is TRBJ1-6 and V is TRBV5-5; the D gene is possibly TRBD1 (5 bases). V was trimmed by 4 bases and J by 5 bases, leaving 16 bases between them. The CDR3 loop spans 16 amino acids. Germline CDR1 is SGHKS and CDR2 is YYEKEE (reference sequence). Here the CDR3 DNA reads TGTGCCAGCAGCCCATACCAGGGAACGGATAATTCACCCCTCCACTTT. Protein: CASSPYQGTDNSPLHF.

V usage is TRBV29-1 and J usage is TRBJ1-2; D ambiguous. Trimming took off 5 bases at V and 0 bases at J, with 4 bases between the two ends. Germline V gives CDR1 SQVTM, CDR2 ANQGSEA. The CDR3 is 11 residues long. As DNA, the CDR3 is TGCAGCGTTATAACTAACTATGGCTACACCTTC. Translating it yields CSVITNYGYTF.

The V and J genes are TRBV9 and TRBJ2-7; perhaps TRBD2 as D (5 bases). Germline loops: CDR1 SGDLS, CDR2 YYNGEE. The CDR3 runs to 13 residues. The ends were cut back, 0 bases at V and 5 bases at J, with 9 bases in the middle. CDR3 in DNA: TGTGCCAGCAGCGTAGGAGGGTTCCACGAGCAGTACTTC. It is translated as CASSVGGFHEQYF.

The chain employs TRBV4-1 and TRBJ2-7; no firm D call. The germline gives CDR1 MGHRA, CDR2 YSYEKL. There are 14 residues in the CDR3. The V end lost 4 bases, the J end lost 5 bases, and 15 bases lay between the germline ends. The CDR3, as DNA: TGCGCCAGCAGCCTCGGTTCGCGCCGGGACGAGCAGTACTTC. This codes for CASSLGSRRDEQYF.

This clone was recorded only once. This rearrangement joins TRBV2 to TRBJ2-7; 7 bases align to TRBD1. The CDR3 loop spans 13 amino acids. Unmatched junction bases numbered 9, after V lost 8 bases and J lost 5 bases. The germline gives CDR1 SNHLY, CDR2 FYNNEI. CDR3 protein: CASGDRVMNEQYF. In DNA form, the CDR3 reads TGTGCCAGCGGAGACAGGGTCATGAACGAGCAGTACTTC.

The chain uses TRBV7-8 and TRBJ2-7; 8 nucleotides line up with TRBD1. The V segment lost 5 bases and the J segment 1 base; nucleotides outside the gene matches: 10. CDR1 and CDR2 (germline): SGHVS, FQNEAQ. The CDR3 runs 16 residues. The DNA for the CDR3 is TGTGCCAGCAGCGTACCCGGGACAGGCTTTTCCTACGAGCAGTACTTC. Protein: CASSVPGTGFSYEQYF.

V and J are TRBV9 and TRBJ2-3; TRBD2 aligns across 8 bases. The length of the CDR3 is 15 residues. V shed 5 bases, J shed 3 bases, and the junction held 8 bases outside the gene matches. Germline CDR1 and CDR2: SGDLS and YYNGEE. In nucleotides, the CDR3 is TGTGCCAGCAGTGAAAGCGGGAGAGCTACAGATACGCAGTATTTT. It encodes CASSESGRATDTQYF.

The rearrangement links TRBV29-1 to TRBJ1-1, with D possibly matching TRBD1 (6 bases). Germline CDR1 is SQVTM and CDR2 is ANQGSEA. V was shortened by 7 bases and J by 4 bases, with 10 bases between the two germline ends. CDR3 length: 11 amino acids. The DNA for the CDR3 is TGCAGCGGGCGGGGGCCCACTGAAGCTTTCTTT. It yields the protein CSGRGPTEAFF.

For this clone: An end of the junction differs from the germline gene, which may be a read error. The chain joins TRBV7-7 to TRBJ2-2, with 8 positions matching TRBD1. This CDR3 has 15 amino acids. Germline CDR1 is SSHAT and CDR2 is FNYEAQ (reference sequence). This CDR3 is CASSPGQGGTGELFF. The CDR3 nucleotides are TGTGCTAGCAGCCCCGGACAGGGTGGCACCGGGGAGCTGTTTTTT.

V and J are TRBV23-1 and TRBJ1-6, with D uncertain. TRBV23-1 is given ORF status, its function remaining uncertain. The CDR3 contains 13 residues. V lost 3 bases and J 6 bases, leaving 6 bases between the germline ends. CDR3 residues: CASSHGSNSPLHF. The CDR3 DNA follows: TGCGCCAGCAGTCATGGCAGTAATTCACCCCTCCACTTT.

The J gene is TRBJ2-3, the V gene TRBV6-5; D unresolved. CDR1 MNHEY and CDR2 SVGAGI come from the germline V gene. The V end lost 0 bases, the J end lost 6 bases, and 7 bases lay between the germline ends. The CDR3 has 13 amino acids. The CDR3 DNA reads TGTGCCAGCAGTTACTCGAGGTTTGATACGCAGTATTTT. Its translation: CASSYSRFDTQYF.

J is TRBJ1-2 and V is TRBV7-9; maybe TRBD1 (5 bases). From germline, CDR1 is SEHNR and CDR2 FQNEAQ (reference sequence). The length of the CDR3 is 16 residues. The ends were cut back, 1 base at V and 3 bases at J, with 15 bases in the middle. The CDR3: CASSLGGGISDYGYTF. The CDR3 DNA sequence: TGTGCCAGCAGCTTAGGCGGGGGGATTTCGGACTATGGCTACACCTTC.

The chain uses TRBV6-6 and TRBJ1-2; possible D gene TRBD1, 6 bases. V lost 4 bases and J lost 9, with 21 bases in between. Germline CDR1 MNHNY, CDR2 SVGAGI (reference sequence). The CDR3 totals 15 residues. CDR3 nucleotides: TGTGCCAGCAGTTTCACGCGGACAGATCATGGGAGCTACACCTTC. It codes for CASSFTRTDHGSYTF.

The genes are TRBV19 and TRBJ2-3; 8 positions agree with TRBD1. Germline CDR1 reads LNHDA; CDR2 reads SQIVND (reference sequence). The CDR3 runs to 17 residues. V was pared by 1 base and J by 2 bases, with 8 bases of the junction left unmatched. The CDR3 protein is CASSIAAGQDDTDTQYF. In DNA form, the CDR3 reads TGTGCCAGTAGTATAGCGGCGGGACAGGACGACACAGATACGCAGTATTTT.